Following are 16 T cell receptor beta chains from one sample sequenced in a study of blood T cell repertoires in COVID-19. Method: immunoSEQ multiplex PCR; TCRdb's copy keeps in-frame clones and lacks some. Counted here are around 250,000 clones, around 80% occurring once; the ten biggest clones make up 4.1%. Sequencing input: PBMCs or T cells enriched from blood (not recorded which). The receptors derive from a man between 25 and 39 years old with acute COVID-19.

V gene TRBV19 combines with J gene TRBJ1-2; 9 positions match TRBD1. The CDR3 runs to 15 residues. CDR1 is LNHDA, CDR2 SQIVND, per germline (reference sequence). Unmatched junction bases numbered 9, after V lost 5 bases and J lost 5 bases. CDR3 protein: CASSGQGTREYGYTF. For the CDR3, the DNA is TGTGCCAGTAGTGGACAGGGGACCCGGGAGTATGGCTACACCTTC.

This clone occurred once. The J gene is TRBJ1-1, the V gene TRBV7-2, with 9 bases identical to TRBD1. CDR1 and CDR2 from the germline V gene are SGHTA and FQGNSA. After removal of 5 bases from V and 5 bases from J, the junction contained 12 bases not matched to a gene. This CDR3 comprises 16 residues. This CDR3 reads CASSILAGTGITEAFF. CDR3 nucleotide sequence: TGTGCCAGCAGCATTCTCGCCGGGACAGGGATAACTGAAGCTTTCTTT.

CDR3 amino acids: CASSLGGLAGDSYNEQFF. The CDR3 nucleotides read TGTGCCAGCAGCTTAGGAGGGCTAGCGGGAGATTCCTACAATGAGCAGTTCTTC. The rearrangement links TRBV11-3 to TRBJ2-1; 10 bases match TRBD2. J lost 1 base, V lost 1 base, and 7 bases had no gene match. CDR3 size: 18 residues. The germline CDR1 and CDR2 sequences are SGHNT and YENEEA.

The V call is TRBV7-2, the J call TRBJ2-1; 13 bases line up with TRBD2. The V and J ends lost 4 bases and 7 bases, in that order; junction bases with no gene match: 7. The CDR3 is made up of 16 amino acids. Germline CDR1 SGHTA, CDR2 FQGNSA. The CDR3 nucleotides read TGTGCCAGCAGCTACACCGGGACTAGCGGGATGAATGAGCAGTTCTTC. It codes for CASSYTGTSGMNEQFF.

The rearrangement joins TRBV10-1 to TRBJ2-3; 8 nucleotides line up with TRBD1. The trim removed 2 bases at V and 3 bases at J, leaving 4 bases unmatched. This CDR3 spans 15 amino acids. CDR1 and CDR2 from the germline V gene are WNHNN and SYGVQD (reference sequence). The CDR3 sequence is CASSEGNRGTDTQYF. The CDR3 nucleotides are TGCGCCAGCAGTGAGGGTAACAGGGGGACAGATACGCAGTATTTT.

The rearrangement links TRBV13 to TRBJ2-3; the D gene is possibly TRBD2 (6 bases). In germline, CDR1 is PRHDT, CDR2 FYEKMQ (reference sequence). The CDR3 has 13 residues. V lost 5 bases and J lost 5, with 11 bases in between. Here the CDR3 reads CASSRSGVDTQYF. DNA for the CDR3: TGTGCCAGCAGCAGGTCGGGGGTAGATACGCAGTATTTT.

This chain uses TRBV4-1 with TRBJ2-7, with 9 nucleotides matching TRBD2. Germline CDR1 MGHRA, CDR2 YSYEKL. V shed 1 base and J 4 bases; nucleotides not matched to a gene: 5. This CDR3 has 15 residues. CDR3 bases: TGCGCCAGCAGCCAAGCTCCTAGCGGGGTTTACGAGCAGTACGTC. Translation: CASSQAPSGVYEQYV.

The V gene is TRBV5-1, the J gene TRBJ1-6; unclear D gene. V was clipped by 4 bases and J by 7 bases, with 12 bases between them. The CDR3 is made up of 14 amino acids. Germline CDR1 reads SGHRS; CDR2 reads YFSETQ. DNA of the CDR3: TGCGCCAGCAGCCCCGCGACGGGAAATTCACCCCTCCACTTT. This translates into CASSPATGNSPLHF.

The chain carries TRBV19 and TRBJ1-3, with a possible D match to TRBD1 (6 bases). The CDR3 length is 15 residues. V lost 6 bases, J lost 4 bases, and 16 bases lay in between. CDR1 and CDR2 from the germline V gene are LNHDA and SQIVND (reference sequence). The CDR3 reads CASRTGTLTGNTIYF. Written as DNA, the CDR3 is TGTGCCAGTAGAACCGGGACACTCACCGGAAACACCATATATTTT.

The genes are TRBV11-1 and TRBJ2-2; 7 bases are a match to TRBD1. The CDR3 runs to 15 residues. Germline V gene sequence: CDR1 SGHAT, CDR2 FQDESV (reference sequence). Germline trimming cut 5 bases from V and 4 bases from J; bases unmatched to any gene: 7. In DNA form, the CDR3 reads TGTGCCAGCAGCCTACAGGGGATTGGCACCGGGGAGCTGTTTTTT. Its translation: CASSLQGIGTGELFF.

This chain joins TRBV5-8 and TRBJ1-2; a weak D match, TRBD1 (5 bases). The CDR3 has 14 amino acids. The ends were cut back, 0 bases at V and 4 bases at J, with 10 bases in the middle. CDR1 and CDR2 (germline): SGHTS, YDEGEE. The CDR3 sequence: CASSLDPGGYGYTF. The CDR3 nucleotides read TGTGCCAGCAGCTTGGACCCCGGGGGCTATGGCTACACCTTC.

The CDR3 is CASSSSIFGGELFF. The DNA of the CDR3 is TGTGCCAGCAGCTCCTCCATCTTCGGCGGGGAGCTGTTTTTT. This chain joins TRBV9 and TRBJ2-2; D remains ambiguous. Germline CDR1 and CDR2: SGDLS and YYNGEE. The V gene lost 4 bases and the J gene lost 7 bases, with 14 bases spanning the gap. CDR3 size: 14 residues.

The rearrangement links TRBV5-1 to TRBJ2-2; possibly TRBD1 for D (6 bases). The CDR3 covers 15 residues. Deletions cut 0 bases from V and 4 bases from J, with 10 bases between. From germline, CDR1 is SGHRS and CDR2 YFSETQ. CDR3 sequence: CASSLVVGGTGELFF. DNA of the CDR3: TGCGCCAGCAGCTTGGTGGTAGGGGGCACCGGGGAGCTGTTTTTT. Full variable domain (missing parts from reference TRBV5-1 and TRBJ2-2): KAGVTQTPRYLIKTRGQQVTLSCSPISGHRSVSWYQQTPGQGLQFLFEYFSETQRNKGNFPGRFSGRQFSNSRSEMNVSTLELGDSALYLCASSLVVGGTGELFFGEGSRLTVL.

This CDR3 reads CASSASYQETQYF. CDR3 DNA: TGTGCCAGCAGCGCCTCGTACCAAGAGACCCAGTACTTC. The rearrangement joins TRBV9 to TRBJ2-5; D gene ambiguous. Trimming removed 3 bases at V and 0 bases at J, with 6 bases between. Germline lookup yields CDR1 SGDLS and CDR2 YYNGEE. The CDR3 runs to 13 residues.

V usage is TRBV27 and J usage is TRBJ2-2; no firm D call. The germline V and J ends were trimmed by 3 bases and 5 bases, with 10 bases remaining between them. Germline values: CDR1 MNHEY, CDR2 SMNVEV (reference sequence). This CDR3 is 14 amino acids long. Here the CDR3 reads CASSFSSRTGELFF. The CDR3 bases are TGTGCCAGCAGTTTTTCGTCCAGGACCGGGGAGCTGTTTTTT.

The chain uses TRBV5-5 and TRBJ2-1; D gene uncertain. The CDR3 contains 13 residues. Germline values: CDR1 SGHKS, CDR2 YYEKEE (reference sequence). V dropped 0 bases and J dropped 6 bases, with 7 bases sitting between them. The CDR3 is CASSLEPSNEQFF. Written as DNA, the CDR3 is TGTGCCAGCAGCTTGGAACCGAGCAATGAGCAGTTCTTC.